This passage covers 25 T cell receptor beta chains from one sample sequenced in a study of T-cell reconstitution after alpha-beta-depleted transplantation in children. TCRbeta library construction was performed incorporating unique molecular identifiers. A single record per CDR3 protein comes from TCRdb applying MiXCR to the PCR reads. The data show fewer than 400,000 distinct CDR3 sequences, with around 25% seen just once and about a tenth held by the top ten. Sequencing used PBMCs, mostly from graft donor cells, obtained 180 days after TCRalphabeta/CD19-depleted stem cell transplant. The origin of the receptors is a male patient aged 10 to 17 who had a stem cell transplant for acute lymphoblastic leukemia, so the T cells may come from the graft donor.

This clonotype was found a few times. The CDR3 coding sequence is TGCGCCAGCAGCTTGGCCGACAGACTCCCGAACACTGAAGCTTTCTTT. It yields the protein CASSLADRLPNTEAFF. V is TRBV5-1 and J is TRBJ1-1, with D perhaps matching TRBD1 (5 bases). Germline V gene sequence: CDR1 SGHRS, CDR2 YFSETQ. The V end was cut by 0 bases, the J end by 1 base, with 13 bases between. The CDR3 has 16 amino acids. Filled out from reference TRBV5-1 and TRBJ1-1, the complete variable domain reads KAGVTQTPRYLIKTRGQQVTLSCSPISGHRSVSWYQQTPGQGLQFLFEYFSETQRNKGNFPGRFSGRQFSNSRSEMNVSTLELGDSALYLCASSLADRLPNTEAFFGQGTRLTVV.

This clonotype was observed a few times. V gene TRBV20-1 combines with J gene TRBJ2-1, with 8 positions matching TRBD1. V lost 3 bases and J lost 6; bases outside the gene matches: 1. Looked up from germline, CDR1 is DFQATT and CDR2 is SNEGSKA (reference sequence). The CDR3 loop spans 12 amino acids. The CDR3 protein is CSARGQVNEQFF. In nucleotides, the CDR3 is TGCAGTGCTAGGGGACAGGTCAATGAGCAGTTCTTC.

The CDR3 nucleotides are TGCGCCAGCAGCTCCGTTGGCGGGCTAGCGGGAGGGTACAATGAGCAGTTCTTC. It encodes CASSSVGGLAGGYNEQFF. This rearrangement joins TRBV5-1 to TRBJ2-1; 12 positions agree with TRBD2. Germline CDR1 and CDR2: SGHRS and YFSETQ. With 3 bases clipped from V and 4 bases from J, the junction kept 11 bases outside the gene matches. The CDR3 totals 18 residues.

This clonotype was seen a handful of times. This chain joins TRBV20-1 and TRBJ2-3; the D is unclear. CDR1 is DFQATT, CDR2 SNEGSKA, per germline (reference sequence). V lost 7 bases and J lost 2, with 10 bases in between. The CDR3 covers 12 residues. The CDR3, as DNA: TGCAGTGTTGCGCCGACCACAGATACGCAGTATTTT. This sequence encodes CSVAPTTDTQYF.

The chain employs TRBV7-3 and TRBJ1-1; D gene ambiguous. Deletions cut 2 bases from V and 2 bases from J, with 12 bases between. This CDR3 contains 15 residues. The germline V gene encodes CDR1 SGHTA and CDR2 FQGTGA. The CDR3 loop is CASSLLPSANTEAFF. In nucleotides, the CDR3 is TGTGCCAGCAGCTTACTCCCTTCGGCTAACACTGAAGCTTTCTTT.

The chain is built from TRBV5-4 and TRBJ2-1; D may be TRBD2 (6 bases). Trimming shortened V by 0 bases and J by 6 bases, and 10 bases separated the two germline ends. The germline gives CDR1 SGHNT, CDR2 YYREEE (reference sequence). This CDR3 has 14 amino acids. The CDR3 is CASSLEATSNEQFF. The CDR3, as DNA: TGTGCCAGCAGCTTGGAAGCGACTAGCAATGAGCAGTTCTTC.

This clonotype was recorded a few times. This chain connects TRBV12-3 or TRBV12-4 to TRBJ1-5; 8 bases line up with TRBD1. This CDR3 contains 14 residues. V lost 4 bases, J lost 5 bases, and 4 bases stayed unmatched. The DNA for the CDR3 is TGTGCCAGCAGTTCGACAGGGGAGCATCAGCCCCAGCATTTT. This codes for CASSSTGEHQPQHF.

This clonotype turned up a few times. V gene TRBV5-1 combines with J gene TRBJ2-1; D ambiguous. Trimming stripped 5 bases from V and 2 bases from J, with 11 bases between. This CDR3 is 14 amino acids long. Germline loops: CDR1 SGHRS, CDR2 YFSETQ. The CDR3 bases are TGCGCCAGCAGAAAGCTAGGCGCCTACAATGAGCAGTTCTTC. Protein sequence: CASRKLGAYNEQFF.

The gene calls are TRBV10-3 and TRBJ1-5; the D is unclear. The CDR3 consists of 14 residues. Trimming removed 2 bases from V and 9 bases from J, with 14 bases in between. Germline CDR1 ENHRY, CDR2 SYGVKD. The CDR3 DNA reads as TGTGCCATCAGTGAGGGCCCCCAAATGCCGCCCCAGCATTTT. Translating it yields CAISEGPQMPPQHF.

The chain has TRBV12-3 or TRBV12-4 and TRBJ1-1; D may be TRBD1 (6 bases). The CDR3 spans 13 residues. V lost 7 bases and J lost 2, with 11 bases in between. DNA for the CDR3: TGTGCCAGCACTGACAGGTCTAACACTGAAGCTTTCTTT. The encoded protein is CASTDRSNTEAFF.

A few counts support this clonotype. DNA of the CDR3: TGTGCCAGCAGCCCGCCGACAGGGAGTTGGGAGCAGTACTTC. Protein product: CASSPPTGSWEQYF. The genes are TRBV7-6 and TRBJ2-7, with 7 positions matching TRBD1. CDR1 SGHVS and CDR2 FNYEAQ come from the germline V gene. There are 14 residues in the CDR3. V lost 5 bases to trimming and J lost 7 bases; unmatched junction nucleotides: 11.

The chain is built from TRBV4-1 and TRBJ2-3; D is undetermined. Germline V gene lookup returns CDR1 MGHRA and CDR2 YSYEKL. Trimming took off 1 base at V and 5 bases at J, with 10 bases between the two ends. This CDR3 is 14 amino acids long. This CDR3 reads CASSQVSVEDTQYF. In nucleotides, the CDR3 is TGCGCCAGCAGCCAAGTTTCGGTAGAAGATACGCAGTATTTT.

This clonotype was counted between two and nine times. This chain uses TRBV20-1 with TRBJ2-1; a weak D match, TRBD2 (6 bases). The CDR3 is 16 amino acids. Germline V lookup: CDR1 DFQATT, CDR2 SNEGSKA (reference sequence). Trimming took 0 bases from V and 0 from J, leaving 12 bases between them. The chain's CDR3 is CSARDFGGSSYNEQFF. CDR3 DNA sequence: TGCAGTGCTAGAGATTTTGGGGGGAGCTCCTACAATGAGCAGTTCTTC.

J is TRBJ1-2 and V is TRBV2, with 11 bases matching TRBD1. The CDR3 sequence is 15 residues long. Germline values: CDR1 SNHLY, CDR2 FYNNEI. V shed 4 bases and J 7 bases; nucleotides not matched to a gene: 8. The CDR3 region is CASSADRGRMAGYTF. CDR3 sequence (DNA): TGTGCCAGCAGTGCGGACAGGGGGCGCATGGCTGGCTACACCTTC. The whole variable domain, filled in from reference TRBV2 and TRBJ1-2, reads EPEVTQTPSHQVTQMGQEVILRCVPISNHLYFYWYRQILGQKVEFLVSFYNNEISEKSEIFDDQFSVERPDGSNFTLKIRSTKLEDSAMYFCASSADRGRMAGYTFGSGTRLTVV.

The chain combines TRBV29-1 with TRBJ2-3; D perhaps matches TRBD1 (6 bases). Trimming left V 6 bases short and J 2 bases short, with 12 bases between. Germline loops: CDR1 SQVTM, CDR2 ANQGSEA. This CDR3 has 13 residues. The CDR3 is CSVSTGFTDTQYF. DNA for the CDR3: TGCAGCGTCTCTACAGGGTTCACAGATACGCAGTATTTT.

The genes are TRBV6-6 and TRBJ1-4; D unclear. The V end lost 6 bases, the J end lost 7 bases, and 9 bases lay between the germline ends. Germline V gives CDR1 MNHNY, CDR2 SVGAGI (reference sequence). CDR3 length: 12 residues. CDR3 in amino acids: CASRFSGEKLFF. In DNA, the CDR3 is TGTGCCAGCAGATTCAGTGGTGAAAAACTGTTTTTT.

The chain links TRBV7-2 to TRBJ2-7, with D uncertain. Per germline, CDR1 SGHTA and CDR2 FQGNSA. The CDR3 runs 16 residues. Trimming left V 4 bases short and J 2 bases short, with 18 bases between. CDR3 sequence: CASSSSHVWITYEQYF. CDR3 coding DNA: TGTGCCAGCAGCTCCTCCCACGTGTGGATTACCTACGAGCAGTACTTC.

The genes are TRBV11-3 and TRBJ2-1; TRBD2 is a possible D gene (6 bases). Germline CDR1 and CDR2: SGHNT and YENEEA. Trimming cost V 8 bases and J 6 bases, with 14 bases left between them. CDR3 length equals 13 residues. CDR3 protein: CASRGASTNEQFF. In DNA, the CDR3 is TGTGCCAGCCGCGGGGCTAGCACCAATGAGCAGTTCTTC.

This clonotype was detected only a few times. This chain uses TRBV7-3 with TRBJ2-1; the D gene is possibly TRBD1 (6 bases). Germline V gives CDR1 SGHTA, CDR2 FQGTGA. This CDR3 is built from 15 residues. Trimming took 2 bases from V and 0 from J, leaving 8 bases between them. CDR3 region: CASSLGQNSYNEQFF. The CDR3 DNA sequence: TGTGCCAGCAGCTTAGGACAGAACTCCTACAATGAGCAGTTCTTC.

V is TRBV19 and J is TRBJ2-1; D is unclear. Germline-derived CDR1 and CDR2 are LNHDA and SQIVND (reference sequence). V shed 9 bases and J shed 0 bases, with 9 bases lying between them. This CDR3 spans 13 amino acids. CDR3 residues: CASKKSSYNEQFF. CDR3 DNA: TGTGCCAGCAAAAAGAGCTCCTACAATGAGCAGTTCTTC.

J is TRBJ2-7 and V is TRBV6-2 or TRBV6-3, with 7 bases matching TRBD2. V shed 4 bases and J 11 bases; nucleotides not matched to a gene: 14. The CDR3 length is 14 residues. The V gene's germline CDR1 is MNHEY and CDR2 SVGEGT. The CDR3 DNA reads TGTGCCAGCAGTTTTGTAGCGGGCTACGGTAGAGAGTACTTC. Translating gives CASSFVAGYGREYF.

This sequence joins TRBV27 and TRBJ1-2, with D possibly matching TRBD1 (6 bases). This CDR3 spans 14 amino acids. Germline CDR1 MNHEY, CDR2 SMNVEV (reference sequence). Trimming cost V 1 base and J 4 bases, with 10 bases left between them. CDR3 protein: CASSLLGAGYGYTF. CDR3 nucleotide sequence: TGTGCCAGCAGTTTATTGGGGGCGGGCTATGGCTACACCTTC.

This clonotype has just a few counts. The chain couples TRBV12-3 or TRBV12-4 to TRBJ1-2; no clear D gene. The CDR3 is 14 amino acids. Trimming took off 2 bases at V and 4 bases at J, with 11 bases between the two ends. CDR3 amino acids: CASSLRVERYGYTF. Written as DNA, the CDR3 is TGTGCCAGCAGTTTACGCGTTGAACGCTATGGCTACACCTTC.

The chain combines TRBV5-8 with TRBJ1-1; D perhaps matches TRBD1 (5 bases). Trimming pared 7 bases from V and 1 base from J, leaving 17 bases between. CDR1 and CDR2 (germline): SGHTS, YDEGEE. This CDR3 comprises 15 residues. The CDR3 protein is CASGRGEQQNTEAFF. For the CDR3, the DNA is TGTGCCAGCGGCCGGGGGGAACAGCAGAACACTGAAGCTTTCTTT. The variable domain in full, with the rest retrieved from reference TRBV5-8 and TRBJ1-1, is EAGVTQSPTHLIKTRGQQATLRCSPISGHTSVYWYQQALGLGLQFLLWYDEGEERNRGNFPPRFSGRQFPNYSSELNVNALELEDSALYLCASGRGEQQNTEAFFGQGTRLTVV.

In this sample, this clonotype turned up a few times. The chain joins TRBV27 to TRBJ2-3, with 14 bases lining up with TRBD2. This CDR3 comprises 19 residues. Trimming cost V 5 bases and J 3 bases; bases outside gene matches: 13. Germline V lookup: CDR1 MNHEY, CDR2 SMNVEV (reference sequence). CDR3 coding DNA: TGTGCCAGCAGTAACCCACGACTAGCGGGAGGGCCGGGTACAGATACGCAGTATTTT. Residues: CASSNPRLAGGPGTDTQYF.